Following are 15 T cell receptor beta chains from one sample sequenced in a study of early T cells in non-severe SARS-CoV-2 infection. MiXCR was run by TCRdb on the 5' RACE reads, yielding one entry per CDR3 protein. The table has almost 30,000 distinct CDR3 sequences, approximately 4.8% seen once. Sequencing input: whole blood. These receptors all stem from an adult who was a healthcare worker with PCR-confirmed SARS-CoV-2 infection or an uninfected control (not recorded which).

This clonotype was recorded a few times. The rearrangement joins TRBV5-1 to TRBJ1-6; 11 nucleotides match TRBD1. V trimming: 3 bases; J trimming: 8 bases; junction bases outside the gene matches: 4. CDR1 is SGHRS, CDR2 YFSETQ, per germline. CDR3 length: 15 residues. For the CDR3, the DNA is TGCGCCAGCAGCTGGACAGGGGGCGCAGATTCACCCCTCCACTTT. Residues: CASSWTGGADSPLHF.

This clonotype was seen ten or more times. The chain carries TRBV6-5 and TRBJ2-1; no definite D call. CDR1 and CDR2 (germline): MNHEY, SVGAGI. The V gene lost 6 bases and the J gene lost 8 bases, with 20 bases spanning the gap. This CDR3 contains 15 residues. Here the CDR3 reads CASSRIMTVIDEQFF. The CDR3 DNA is TGTGCCAGCAGCCGGATCATGACTGTTATCGATGAGCAGTTCTTC.

This clonotype was seen ten or more times. The chain carries TRBV11-2 and TRBJ2-3, with 10 bases that match TRBD2. From germline, CDR1 is SGHAT and CDR2 FQNNGV. The CDR3 runs 16 residues. Trimming removed 6 bases from V and 3 bases from J; junction bases left unmatched: 9. CDR3 sequence (DNA): TGTGCCAGCAGTTCCTCTAGCGGGAGTCGGACAGATACGCAGTATTTT. It translates to CASSSSSGSRTDTQYF.

Of note for this clonotype: A much larger clone differs from this one at a single base, so this may be a read error. The chain links TRBV20-1 to TRBJ2-1; 8 bases line up with TRBD1. The CDR3 has 16 amino acids. With V trimmed by 6 bases and J by 3 bases, 13 bases remained unmatched. Germline CDR1 DFQATT, CDR2 SNEGSKA (reference sequence). This chain's CDR3 is CSATILGTGGYNEQFF. The DNA of the CDR3 is TGCAGTGCCACCATCTTGGGGACAGGAGGCTACAATGAGCAGTTCTTC.

In this sample, this clonotype turned up many times. J is TRBJ2-7 and V is TRBV20-1; 16 bases are shared with TRBD2. The CDR3 consists of 17 residues. Trimming took 5 bases from V and 2 from J; bases not matched to a gene: 9. Looked up from germline, CDR1 is DFQATT and CDR2 is SNEGSKA (reference sequence). CDR3 DNA sequence: TGCAGTGCTGTCCCGGGACTAGCGGGGGGGTTTACCTACGAGCAGTACTTC. Amino acid sequence: CSAVPGLAGGFTYEQYF.

This clonotype appeared a few times. The chain employs TRBV29-1 and TRBJ2-7; 10 nucleotides align to TRBD1. This CDR3 is 13 amino acids long. Germline lookup yields CDR1 SQVTM and CDR2 ANQGSEA. Trimming removed 7 bases from V and 3 bases from J; junction bases left unmatched: 6. The CDR3 sequence is CSAKTGGGYEQYF. CDR3 coding DNA: TGCAGCGCTAAGACAGGGGGCGGCTACGAGCAGTACTTC.

This clonotype was seen more than once but under ten times. CDR3 loop: CSAPHQGGRDEQYF. CDR3 nucleotide sequence: TGCAGTGCCCCCCATCAGGGGGGGAGGGACGAGCAGTACTTC. V usage is TRBV20-1 and J usage is TRBJ2-7; either TRBD1 or TRBD2 may supply D (7 bases each). Germline V gene data show CDR1 as DFQATT and CDR2 as SNEGSKA (reference sequence). V lost 6 bases, J lost 5 bases, and 20 bases lay in between. This CDR3 is built from 14 residues.

The DNA of the CDR3 is TGTGCCAGCAGCCGGGGCTGGGGGAAGAGTCGGAGCACCGGGGAGCTGTTTTTT. As protein: CASSRGWGKSRSTGELFF. The rearrangement joins TRBV3-1 to TRBJ2-2; D tentatively fits TRBD1 or TRBD2 (5 bases each). Deletions cut 4 bases from V and 4 bases from J, with 22 bases between. Germline CDR1 reads LGHDT; CDR2 reads YNNKEL (reference sequence). This CDR3 contains 18 residues.

This clonotype showed up many times. The J gene is TRBJ2-3, the V gene TRBV18; no clear D. V was cut by 5 bases and J by 4 bases, with 13 bases left in between. CDR3 size: 14 residues. Per germline, CDR1 KGHSH and CDR2 LQKENI. This CDR3 reads CASSSTYLADTQYF. CDR3 bases: TGTGCCAGCTCATCAACCTATTTGGCAGATACGCAGTATTTT.

This clonotype was seen at least ten times. CDR3 sequence (DNA): TGTGCCAGCAGCTTCGTAGAATCTCCCCCGTATGGCTACACCTTC. Protein sequence: CASSFVESPPYGYTF. J is TRBJ1-2 and V is TRBV5-8, with unresolved D. Trimming took 2 bases from V and 5 from J, leaving 16 bases between them. The CDR3 covers 15 residues. In germline, CDR1 is SGHTS, CDR2 YDEGEE.

CDR3 sequence (DNA): TGTGCCAGCAGCCCGATAATGACAGGGATGGCCTACGAGCAGTACTTC. It translates to CASSPIMTGMAYEQYF. V is TRBV5-4 and J is TRBJ2-7, with TRBD1 identical over 7 bases. CDR3 length: 16 residues. Germline-derived CDR1 and CDR2 are SGHNT and YYREEE (reference sequence). V shed 4 bases, J shed 2 bases, and the junction held 12 bases outside the gene matches.

The V call is TRBV27, the J call TRBJ2-7; perhaps TRBD1 as D (6 bases). Trimming left V 5 bases short and J 2 bases short, with 19 bases between. The CDR3 extends over 16 amino acids. The germline CDR1 and CDR2 sequences are MNHEY and SMNVEV (reference sequence). The CDR3 nucleotides are TGTGCCAGCAGTGCCGCCTCCGGGACACACACCTACGAGCAGTACTTC. Encoded protein: CASSAASGTHTYEQYF.

This clonotype was seen at least ten times. The chain is built from TRBV20-1 and TRBJ2-1, with D unclear. This CDR3 spans 16 amino acids. Germline V gives CDR1 DFQATT, CDR2 SNEGSKA (reference sequence). V was clipped by 1 base and J by 0 bases, with 13 bases between them. CDR3 DNA sequence: TGCAGTGCTAGAGGAAATAGGAAGAGCTCCTACAATGAGCAGTTCTTC. It codes for CSARGNRKSSYNEQFF.

This clonotype showed up many times. This rearrangement joins TRBV11-2 to TRBJ2-3; TRBD2 matches at 10 bases. CDR1 SGHAT and CDR2 FQNNGV come from the germline V gene. The CDR3 length is 17 residues. V was clipped by 1 base and J by 2 bases; unmatched bases: 6. The CDR3 reads CASSLGSGGAVTDTQYF. Here the CDR3 DNA reads TGTGCCAGCAGCTTAGGGAGCGGGGGGGCCGTCACAGATACGCAGTATTTT.

This clonotype was seen at least ten times. The chain couples TRBV29-1 to TRBJ2-5, with 9 nucleotides matching TRBD1. The CDR3 totals 14 residues. Germline trimming cut 6 bases from V and 5 bases from J; bases unmatched to any gene: 10. Germline loops: CDR1 SQVTM, CDR2 ANQGSEA. The CDR3 sequence is CSVANRGQQETQYF. In DNA form, the CDR3 reads TGCAGCGTCGCTAACAGGGGGCAGCAGGAGACCCAGTACTTC.